The TCR beta chain under discussion was sequenced for a study of CD8+ T cells in alopecia areata. Across the study: Treatment with tofacitinib (6 to 18 months) was followed by 6 months off drug.

A word on this clone: No antigen is known for it.

General study points: While tofacitinib was given, many expanded lesional clones persisted in scalp and blood. Scalp clonality, together with expanded CD8+ clones among the top 100, fell significantly with tofacitinib.

Extracted from the samples, RNA was reverse transcribed into cDNA to serve as the sequencing template. The assay was immunoSEQ multiplex PCR, and TCRdb's table has in-frame clones only and misses some. Of 170,000 or so clones in the sample, around 60% were seen once. The V gene lost 7 bases and the J gene lost 5 bases, with 16 bases spanning the gap. The germline gives CDR1 MNHEY, CDR2 SMNVEV (reference sequence). The CDR3 sequence is 14 residues long. Treatment given: oral pan-JAK inhibitor, 5-10 mg twice daily. The sequencing used CD8+ T cells sorted from blood, collected at week 24, from a patient treated with tofacitinib. The chain links TRBV27 to TRBJ2-3, with a weak D call TRBD2 (7 bases). This clonotype originated in a human donor with alopecia areata. CDR3 in DNA: TGTGCCAGCATAGACGGGGGGCTAGGAGATACGCAGTATTTT. Encoded protein: CASIDGGLGDTQYF.